The 20 T cell receptor beta chains below were found in one sample sequenced in a study of T-cell reconstitution after alpha-beta-depleted transplantation in children (dated by TCRdb to between 2015 and 2016). Receptors were amplified or captured by PCR. Sequencing was carried out with an Illumina HiSeq 2500. TCR libraries were prepared with molecular barcoding, using unique molecular identifiers to normalize TCRbeta repertoire quantification. TCRdb trimmed the raw reads at Q25, called clones with MiXCR and kept productive beta chains. Merged by CDR3 protein, the rows form single entries marked with the most common genes and DNA. In this sample the table shows about 610,000 distinct CDR3 sequences, 25% to 30% of which occur a single time. The ten largest make up 30% to 45% of the sample. Interpreted using the paper, the treatment or condition label stands for: allogeneic hematopoietic cell transplantation with graft depleted of TCRalphabeta T cells and CD19 B cells.

The sample consisted of PBMCs, taken before TCRalphabeta/CD19-depleted stem cell transplant. The receptors shown here come from a boy younger than two with Wiskott-Aldrich syndrome, due to receive a stem cell transplant.

This clonotype was found a few times. The chain combines TRBV6-2 or TRBV6-3 with TRBJ2-7; no clear D gene. The length of the CDR3 is 14 residues. Germline V CDR1 and CDR2: MNHEY, SVGEGT. V was trimmed by 0 bases and J by 2 bases, leaving 8 bases between them. The CDR3 loop is CASSYSPVAYEQYF. CDR3 sequence (DNA): TGTGCCAGCAGTTACTCGCCGGTTGCCTACGAGCAGTACTTC.

This clonotype was detected only a few times. This rearrangement joins TRBV28 to TRBJ1-6, with D possibly being TRBD1 (6 bases). This CDR3 is 15 amino acids long. The germline V gene encodes CDR1 MDHEN and CDR2 SYDVKM. V lost 6 bases and J 9 bases, leaving 18 bases between the germline ends. This chain's CDR3 is CASSQLRGPTSPLHF. CDR3 DNA: TGTGCCAGCAGCCAACTCAGGGGACCGACTTCACCCCTCCACTTT.

This clonotype was seen only a few times. The chain links TRBV7-2 to TRBJ2-7; D possibly uses TRBD1 or TRBD2 (5 bases each). V was cut by 5 bases and J by 0 bases, with 17 bases left in between. Looked up from germline, CDR1 is SGHTA and CDR2 is FQGNSA. The CDR3 consists of 16 residues. DNA for the CDR3: TGTGCCAGCAGCGGGTACGGGACCCGGAGCTCCTACGAGCAGTACTTC. Amino acid sequence: CASSGYGTRSSYEQYF.

This sequence joins TRBV14 and TRBJ2-7; 8 bases line up with TRBD1. V was pared by 2 bases and J by 6 bases, with 6 bases of the junction left unmatched. The CDR3 contains 14 residues. The germline CDR1 and CDR2 sequences are SGHDN and FVKESK. CDR3 protein: CASSQQGAFFEQYF. CDR3 DNA: TGTGCCAGCAGCCAACAGGGGGCTTTTTTCGAGCAGTACTTC.

This chain connects TRBV5-1 to TRBJ2-7, with 11 nucleotides matching TRBD2. CDR3 length equals 16 residues. J was trimmed by 4 bases and V by 0 bases; bases with no gene match: 6. Germline lookup yields CDR1 SGHRS and CDR2 YFSETQ. The CDR3 nucleotides read TGCGCCAGCAGCTTGGGACTAGCGGGAAAAGGGTACGAGCAGTACTTC. Protein sequence: CASSLGLAGKGYEQYF.

Worth noting for this clonotype: At one boundary the junction diverges from the germline segment, which might be a read error. The chain carries TRBV20-1 and TRBJ2-7; D may be TRBD1 (5 bases). Germline assignment: CDR1 DFQATT and CDR2 SNEGSKA (reference sequence). The CDR3 runs 11 residues. CDR3 DNA: TGCCCCAGGGTCCCGTCCTGCGAGCAGTACTTC. It translates to CPRVPSCEQYF.

This clonotype showed up just a few times. The chain is built from TRBV7-2 and TRBJ1-2; D is ambiguous. V dropped 1 base and J dropped 8 bases, with 8 bases sitting between them. The length of the CDR3 is 12 residues. Germline V gene lookup returns CDR1 SGHTA and CDR2 FQGNSA. As DNA, the CDR3 is TGTGCCAGCAGCTTAGATTCCAGGGGCTACACCTTC. Residues: CASSLDSRGYTF.

There are a few counts of this clonotype. V and J are TRBV6-1 and TRBJ2-2, with D uncertain. V was trimmed by 2 bases and J by 6 bases, leaving 13 bases between them. The CDR3 spans 15 residues. Germline values: CDR1 MNHNS, CDR2 SASEGT. In DNA form, the CDR3 reads TGTGCCAGCAGTGAATATTTTGAACTTCCCGGGGAGCTGTTTTTT. Its protein is CASSEYFELPGELFF.

In this sample, this clonotype turned up a few times. The chain has TRBV29-1 and TRBJ1-1; TRBD1 aligns across 7 bases. Germline V gene data show CDR1 as SQVTM and CDR2 as ANQGSEA. The CDR3 sequence is 13 residues long. V trimming: 6 bases; J trimming: 5 bases; junction bases outside the gene matches: 9. In DNA, the CDR3 is TGCAGCGTAGATGCAGGGGGAAGAACTGAAGCTTTCTTT. Translated: CSVDAGGRTEAFF.

The chain is built from TRBV27 and TRBJ2-3; D is ambiguous. Germline loops: CDR1 MNHEY, CDR2 SMNVEV (reference sequence). The CDR3 contains 13 residues. Trimming stripped 3 bases from V and 4 bases from J, with 8 bases between. The CDR3 sequence: CASSFQPADTQYF. In nucleotides, the CDR3 is TGTGCCAGCAGTTTTCAGCCTGCAGATACGCAGTATTTT.

This clonotype was detected a few times. The chain joins TRBV5-1 to TRBJ2-1; 9 positions agree with TRBD2. V shed 2 bases and J 6 bases; nucleotides not matched to a gene: 9. CDR1 and CDR2 from the germline V gene are SGHRS and YFSETQ. The CDR3 is 16 residues long. CDR3 in DNA: TGCGCCAGCAGCTTATTAGCGGGAGTTAGGGGCAATGAGCAGTTCTTC. Translated: CASSLLAGVRGNEQFF.

The rearrangement uses TRBV5-1 and TRBJ2-1; weak D call: TRBD2 (6 bases). Germline lookup yields CDR1 SGHRS and CDR2 YFSETQ. Trimming took 4 bases from V and 2 from J, leaving 10 bases between them. The CDR3 is made up of 14 amino acids. CDR3 sequence: CASSIAVAYNEQFF. The CDR3 coding sequence is TGCGCCAGCAGCATAGCGGTTGCCTACAATGAGCAGTTCTTC.

This chain uses TRBV12-3 or TRBV12-4 with TRBJ2-3; 9 bases line up with TRBD2. V lost 5 bases to trimming and J lost 10 bases; unmatched junction nucleotides: 10. CDR3 length: 14 amino acids. The CDR3 DNA reads as TGTGCCAGCAGTCCCTTAGCGGGAGAAGGGTCGCAGTATTTT. Its translation is CASSPLAGEGSQYF.

V usage is TRBV5-5 and J usage is TRBJ2-5; D unresolved. The CDR3 has 15 amino acids. V lost 2 bases and J lost 1, with 12 bases in between. In germline, CDR1 is SGHKS, CDR2 YYEKEE (reference sequence). CDR3: CASSFNRGAQETQYF. The CDR3 nucleotides read TGTGCCAGCAGCTTTAATAGAGGAGCCCAAGAGACCCAGTACTTC. Supplemented by reference TRBV5-5 and TRBJ2-5, the full variable domain reads DAGVTQSPTHLIKTRGQQVTLRCSPISGHKSVSWYQQVLGQGPQFIFQYYEKEERGRGNFPDRFSARQFPNYSSELNVNALLLGDSALYLCASSFNRGAQETQYFGPGTRLLVL.

This chain connects TRBV5-6 to TRBJ2-2, with D unclear. This CDR3 region has 13 residues. The ends were cut back, 4 bases at V and 4 bases at J, with 8 bases in the middle. Germline V gene sequence: CDR1 SGHDT, CDR2 YYEEEE. The CDR3 protein is CASSGRPTGELFF. In DNA form, the CDR3 reads TGTGCCAGCAGCGGCCGACCCACCGGGGAGCTGTTTTTT. Variable domain in full (rest from reference TRBV5-6 and TRBJ2-2): DAGVTQSPTHLIKTRGQQVTLRCSPKSGHDTVSWYQQALGQGPQFIFQYYEEEERQRGNFPDRFSGHQFPNYSSELNVNALLLGDSALYLCASSGRPTGELFFGEGSRLTVL.

The chain uses TRBV12-3 or TRBV12-4 and TRBJ2-5; a possible D gene is TRBD1 (5 bases). The CDR3 loop spans 17 amino acids. Trimming left V 1 base short and J 4 bases short, with 19 bases between. The CDR3 here is CASSLGVGLVLRETQYF. Written as DNA, the CDR3 is TGTGCCAGCAGTTTAGGTGTGGGGCTAGTATTGAGAGAGACCCAGTACTTC.

The chain couples TRBV20-1 to TRBJ2-1; no definite D call. This CDR3 has 13 residues. V lost 5 bases to trimming and J lost 3 bases, with 11 bases between them. From germline, CDR1 is DFQATT and CDR2 SNEGSKA (reference sequence). The chain's CDR3 is CSAQSPSYNEQFF. CDR3 nucleotide sequence: TGCAGTGCTCAATCGCCCAGCTACAATGAGCAGTTCTTC.

This clonotype occurred a few times. The rearrangement links TRBV9 to TRBJ2-5; tentatively, D is TRBD2 (5 bases). Germline assignment: CDR1 SGDLS and CDR2 YYNGEE. This CDR3 spans 13 amino acids. The V end lost 3 bases, the J end lost 0 bases, and 6 bases lay between the germline ends. CDR3 in DNA: TGTGCCAGCAGCGCGGACTACCAAGAGACCCAGTACTTC. This encodes CASSADYQETQYF.

The CDR3 coding sequence is TGTGCCAGCAGTCCGACCCGGGACAGGTCCTACGAGCAGTACTTC. It codes for CASSPTRDRSYEQYF. The V and J genes are TRBV27 and TRBJ2-7, with 8 bases identical to TRBD1. CDR1 and CDR2 (germline): MNHEY, SMNVEV (reference sequence). This CDR3 contains 15 residues. Trimming cost V 5 bases and J 1 base; bases outside gene matches: 7.

The chain uses TRBV7-6 and TRBJ2-3; TRBD1 matches at 7 bases. This CDR3 contains 15 residues. Germline V lookup: CDR1 SGHVS, CDR2 FNYEAQ. Trimming removed 4 bases from V and 0 bases from J; junction bases left unmatched: 4. This chain's CDR3 is CASSWGQSSTDTQYF. DNA for the CDR3: TGTGCCAGCAGCTGGGGACAGTCAAGCACAGATACGCAGTATTTT.